This TCR beta chain was identified during a study of PD-L1 blockade in urothelial cancer. Across the whole study: It was around 2014 that patients started atezolizumab at 1,200 mg intravenously every 3 weeks.

Details on this clone: Its cognate antigen is unknown.

Study-level results: It was durable-benefit patients whose tumor-associated blood clones expanded more at 3 weeks.

Time point indicated: peripheral blood 6 weeks after treatment start. Using immunoSEQ multiplex PCR, the repertoire was profiled, and TCRdb retains in-frame clones only, with some absent. The table includes fewer than 90,000 clones, more than 85% detected once. This CDR3 region has 14 residues. The V end lost 3 bases, the J end lost 1 base, and 9 bases lay between the germline ends. Germline V gene data show CDR1 as KGHSY and CDR2 as FQNENV. Material: PBMCs, obtained around atezolizumab (anti-PD-L1) treatment. J is TRBJ2-5 and V is TRBV16, with unresolved D. This receptor was identified in a woman aged 80 or older with urothelial cancer. For the CDR3, the DNA is TGTGCCAGCAGCCAGAGCAGGATCCAAGAGACCCAGTACTTC. Translation: CASSQSRIQETQYF.